This TCR beta chain originates from a study of T cells in Graves' hyperthyroidism and ophthalmopathy. This clonotype was seen many times. CDR1 is MNHNS, CDR2 SASEGT, per germline. There are 12 residues in the CDR3. The ends were cut back, 5 bases at V and 6 bases at J, with 8 bases in the middle. Amplified TCR beta CDR3 regions derived from RNA transcripts. During a first-round RT-PCR of the TCR CDR3, the HTBI primer set was used. TCRdb analysed the multiplex PCR reads with MiXCR anew, one entry per CDR3 protein. Here the sample spans a few hundred thousand distinct CDR3 sequences, around 16% being singletons. Lactation, pregnancy, other autoimmune disease or uncontrolled infection led to exclusion of patients. Fresh peripheral blood, about 9.9 ml, yielded the PBMCs.

The sample was blood. This TCR was sampled from a woman aged 18 to 35 with Graves' hyperthyroidism. This sequence joins TRBV6-1 and TRBJ1-5, with unresolved D. In nucleotides, the CDR3 is TGTGCCAGCAGTTATATGGGTCAGCCCCAGCATTTT. Its translation: CASSYMGQPQHF.